This TCR beta chain was identified in a study of human T cells and chemical hapten exposure. MiXCR, run by TCRdb on the RACE reads, gives a single entry per CDR3 protein. The repertoire consists of 80,000 to 95,000 distinct CDR3 sequences, with about 10% occurring once and the leading ten covering more than 2%. The time point is: patch test 2, 6 weeks after DPC sensitization. Stated treatment: therapeutic diphenylcyclopropenone sensitization with weekly scalp DPC. Blood draws preceded each patch test application. V lost 2 bases to trimming and J lost 5 bases, with 7 bases between them. Germline V gene sequence: CDR1 MNHEY, CDR2 SVGEGT. The CDR3 consists of 12 residues.

The source was whole blood, collected in connection with sensitization to the hapten diphenylcyclopropenone (DPC). The J gene is TRBJ2-7, the V gene TRBV6-2 or TRBV6-3; D is unclear. The receptor comes from a man aged 35-49 years with alopecia areata. Some clones in this sample may be carry-over from other donors' samples. The CDR3 loop is CASSYVGHEQYF. The CDR3 coding sequence is TGTGCCAGCAGTTACGTGGGTCACGAGCAGTACTTC.